These 11 T cell receptor beta chains originate from one sample sequenced in a study of regulatory T cells. No antigen is known for these receptors. Primers: 52 TRBV forward and 13 TRBJ reverse. Repertoires were generated with immunoSEQ multiplex PCR, while TCRdb's copy carries only in-frame clones and drops some. This sample has 20,000 to 25,000 clones; over 75% occur once, and the top ten carry 1.3%. Study-wide results and caveats: Hydrophobic residues at CDR3 positions 6 and 7 were enriched in conventional CD4+ T cells of CD3G-deficient patients.

The sequenced material came from conventional CD4+ T cells sorted from blood. These receptors were collected from a child under 18 with CD3G deficiency.

The CDR3 loop reads CASSFGSPQANNEQFF. As DNA, the CDR3 is TGCGCCAGCAGCTTTGGTTCGCCACAGGCGAACAATGAGCAGTTCTTC. V usage is TRBV5-1 and J usage is TRBJ2-1, with D maybe TRBD1 (5 bases). The CDR3 spans 16 residues. The V end lost 2 bases, the J end lost 5 bases, and 17 bases lay between the germline ends. Germline V lookup: CDR1 SGHRS, CDR2 YFSETQ.

The rearrangement joins TRBV7-8 to TRBJ1-6; 7 bases fit TRBD1. V dropped 4 bases and J dropped 6; count of bases not matched to a gene: 6. The CDR3 has 15 residues. In germline, CDR1 is SGHVS, CDR2 FQNEAQ. CDR3 in amino acids: CASSSGQAFNSPLHF. The CDR3, as DNA: TGTGCCAGCAGCTCCGGACAGGCCTTTAATTCACCCCTCCACTTT.

The chain employs TRBV5-1 and TRBJ2-3, with 11 positions matching TRBD2. J gave up 3 bases and V 4 bases, and 10 bases lay outside the gene matches. This CDR3 comprises 17 residues. In germline, CDR1 is SGHRS, CDR2 YFSETQ. CDR3 sequence reads: CASSHGSGRGKTDTQYF. CDR3 DNA sequence: TGCGCCAGCAGCCATGGTAGCGGGAGGGGAAAGACAGATACGCAGTATTTT.

V usage is TRBV6-1 and J usage is TRBJ2-7; D is uncertain. V was cut by 3 bases and J by 4 bases, with 7 bases left in between. The germline V gene has CDR1 MNHNS and CDR2 SASEGT. The CDR3 has 12 residues. The CDR3 nucleotides are TGTGCCAGCAGTGACCTCCGGTACGAGCAGTACTTC. Residues: CASSDLRYEQYF.

V and J are TRBV19 and TRBJ1-5, with 8 nucleotides matching TRBD1. Germline V gene sequence: CDR1 LNHDA, CDR2 SQIVND (reference sequence). This CDR3 contains 14 residues. V lost 8 bases to trimming and J lost 1 base; unmatched junction nucleotides: 4. CDR3 sequence (DNA): TGTGCCAGTGGATGGACAGGGAGCAATCAGCCCCAGCATTTT. Translating it yields CASGWTGSNQPQHF.

J is TRBJ1-2 and V is TRBV20-1; D is uncertain. The CDR3 extends over 11 amino acids. Germline V gene data show CDR1 as DFQATT and CDR2 as SNEGSKA (reference sequence). The V end lost 3 bases, the J end lost 8 bases, and 10 bases lay between the germline ends. This CDR3 reads CSASKAAGYTF. The CDR3 DNA reads as TGCAGTGCTAGTAAGGCAGCCGGCTACACCTTC.

The chain couples TRBV6-6 to TRBJ1-1; the match to TRBD1 covers 12 bases. Germline lookup yields CDR1 MNHNY and CDR2 SVGAGI (reference sequence). Unmatched junction bases numbered 4, after V lost 0 bases and J lost 11 bases. This CDR3 has 14 residues. CDR3 sequence reads: CASSYSRDRGPAFF. The CDR3 DNA follows: TGTGCCAGCAGTTACTCGAGGGACAGGGGGCCGGCTTTCTTT.

V usage is TRBV28 and J usage is TRBJ2-7, with a tentative D call TRBD1 (7 bases). The germline CDR1 and CDR2 sequences are MDHEN and SYDVKM. The CDR3 extends over 14 amino acids. With 7 bases removed from V and 2 bases from J, the gap between germline ends came to 15 bases. This CDR3 is CASKKGGTAYEQYF. CDR3 DNA sequence: TGTGCCAGCAAGAAGGGCGGGACAGCCTACGAGCAGTACTTC.

This clone was observed once. V and J are TRBV10-3 and TRBJ2-7; the match to TRBD1 covers 8 bases. The V segment lost 11 bases and the J segment 7 bases; nucleotides outside the gene matches: 13. Germline V gene lookup returns CDR1 ENHRY and CDR2 SYGVKD. This CDR3 spans 13 amino acids. CDR3 protein: CASRETGAGEQYF. DNA of the CDR3: TGTGCCTCCAGGGAGACAGGGGCTGGGGAGCAGTACTTC.

The chain recombines TRBV6-1 with TRBJ1-2; 8 bases map to TRBD1. With 4 bases clipped from V and 8 bases from J, the junction kept 15 bases outside the gene matches. The CDR3 length is 16 residues. Germline-derived CDR1 and CDR2 are MNHNS and SASEGT. The CDR3: CASSAQESRGRWGYTF. CDR3 sequence (DNA): TGTGCCAGCAGTGCGCAAGAGTCCAGGGGGCGATGGGGCTACACCTTC.

In its sample, this clone ranks as medium-sized. The rearrangement links TRBV6-1 to TRBJ2-2, with 10 positions matching TRBD1. Trimming cost V 6 bases and J 9 bases; bases outside gene matches: 10. Germline values: CDR1 MNHNS, CDR2 SASEGT. This CDR3 contains 15 residues. The CDR3 DNA is TGTGCCAGCAGGGCCCCGGGACAGGGGACCAGGGAGCTGTTTTTT. It is translated as CASRAPGQGTRELFF.